This TCR beta chain appears in the sequencing data of a study of radiotherapy plus CTLA-4 blockade in lung cancer. The wider study: Disease control reached over 30%, with objective responses in around 19%.

Participants had chemo-refractory metastatic non-small-cell lung cancer and were treated with focal radiation plus ipilimumab CTLA-4 blockade. V was pared by 5 bases and J by 2 bases, with 6 bases between. CDR1 is MNHNY, CDR2 SVGAGI, per germline (reference sequence). There are 12 residues in the CDR3. The assay was immunoSEQ multiplex PCR, and TCRdb's table has in-frame clones only and misses some. Of about 28,000 clones listed, around three quarters are singletons. Study-wide points: Radiotherapy with ipilimumab was followed by blood expansion of tumor-derived clones.

About this clone: Its matching antigen is unknown.

V and J are TRBV6-6 and TRBJ2-5; the D is unclear. The TCR was taken from a human donor with non-small cell lung cancer that progressed on radiotherapy plus ipilimumab. The input for sequencing was peripheral blood, taken from a patient treated with radiotherapy plus ipilimumab. As DNA, the CDR3 is TGTGCCAGCAGTCCCCAACAAGAGACCCAGTACTTC. Translated: CASSPQQETQYF.